This is a list of T cell receptor beta chains from one sample in a study of cytomegalovirus exposure and HLA in healthy donors. Assay used: immunoSEQ multiplex PCR; TCRdb lists only in-frame clones, some missing. The data contain about 160,000 clones, roughly 84% of them singletons. The sequenced sample was PBMCs. The receptors here all came from a man aged 30 to 45 in good health and CMV-seronegative. The CDR3 runs from the conserved cysteine through the conserved F or W. Fields, in order: clone size, V gene, J gene, D gene, CDR3 protein. D genes are given only for firm matches. Where a row states a size, it is once, few, many or the class of an expanded clone; other rows omit it.

NA	TRBV6-4	TRBJ2-5	TRBD2	CASSTGGDSKPQETQYF
NA	TRBV5-4	TRBJ2-3	TRBD2	CASSLDGGGRTDTQYF
NA	TRBV6-4	TRBJ2-2	TRBD1	CASSTTGADTGELFF
NA	TRBV27	TRBJ2-5	TRBD2	CASNPGTSGDTKETQYF
NA	TRBV6-5	TRBJ1-1	TRBD1	CASSEFTGGTEAFF
few	TRBV27	TRBJ2-3	NA	CASILAGTDTQYF
few	TRBV5-5	TRBJ2-3	NA	CASSFIGSGTDTQYF
NA	TRBV6-1	TRBJ1-4	TRBD1	CASSGETGESEKLFF
once	TRBV5-1	TRBJ2-1	NA	CASRAVRGASYNEQFF
NA	TRBV25-1	TRBJ1-4	NA	CASSSEPLSTNEKLFF
NA	TRBV4-1	TRBJ1-2	NA	CASSPAGGNNYGYTF
NA	TRBV4-3	TRBJ1-2	TRBD1	CASSAGQEDYGYTF
NA	TRBV9	TRBJ1-3	TRBD1	CASSVQGEVRGNTIYF
NA	TRBV4-3	TRBJ2-7	TRBD2	CASSQDRWGGLDEQYF
NA	TRBV6-6	TRBJ2-1	TRBD1	CASCGQGIGEQFF
NA	TRBV5-1	TRBJ2-3	TRBD2	CASSLELAGVTHTDTQYF
NA	TRBV5-6	TRBJ2-7	NA	CASSLQGFYEQYF
NA	TRBV7-2	TRBJ2-2	NA	CASSFQHYTGELFF
NA	TRBV28	TRBJ1-4	NA	CASSWTAGLEKLFF
NA	TRBV27	TRBJ2-5	TRBD2	CASSLSTGGEETQYF
NA	TRBV7-9	TRBJ2-5	NA	CASSLTQAYQETQYF
NA	TRBV28	TRBJ2-3	NA	CATAPHGEVDTQYF
few	TRBV4-1	TRBJ2-5	TRBD1	CASSQGPGGETQYF
NA	TRBV19	TRBJ1-1	NA	CASSLNGMNTEAFF
NA	TRBV23-1	TRBJ2-7	TRBD1	CASSPGGTGKTSYEQYF
NA	TRBV5-1	TRBJ2-3	TRBD1	CASSADRGRLRDTQYF
NA	TRBV19	TRBJ2-1	TRBD2	CASSIGLAEYNEQFF
few	TRBV28	TRBJ2-7	TRBD1	CASSPQTTGRHEQYF
NA	TRBV9	TRBJ2-1	TRBD2	CASSVGGAGGWLDEQFF
NA	TRBV7-3	TRBJ2-5	NA	CASSLGSQETQYF
NA	TRBV11-2	TRBJ2-5	NA	CASSLEAVRETQYF
NA	TRBV18	TRBJ1-1	TRBD1	CASSPAGQGVTEAFF
NA	TRBV2	TRBJ2-7	NA	CASSEQGTSYEQYF
NA	TRBV6-5	NA	NA	CASSYSRDRYEQYF
NA	TRBV19	TRBJ1-1	NA	CASSISRELEAFF
NA	TRBV6-4	TRBJ2-2	NA	CASSDHTSPGELFF
NA	TRBV19	TRBJ1-1	NA	CASSTITLVGGTEAFF
once	TRBV11-2	TRBJ1-2	TRBD1	CASSLGVRDRAGYTF
few	TRBV7-2	TRBJ1-3	NA	CASSPGLSGNTIYF
NA	TRBV6-1	TRBJ1-6	TRBD1	CASNPTGTGVSPLHF
NA	TRBV6-6	TRBJ2-7	NA	CASSRYEQYF
NA	TRBV7-6	TRBJ1-2	TRBD1	CASSFGTGVLDYGYTF
NA	TRBV7-8	TRBJ2-2	NA	CASSWLTGSTGELFF
NA	TRBV11-2	TRBJ2-7	TRBD1	CASSLIRGPNYEQYF
NA	TRBV6-1	TRBJ1-2	TRBD1	CASSERRQGIGNYGYTF
few	TRBV7-9	TRBJ2-2	NA	CSSSQGLPNTGELFF